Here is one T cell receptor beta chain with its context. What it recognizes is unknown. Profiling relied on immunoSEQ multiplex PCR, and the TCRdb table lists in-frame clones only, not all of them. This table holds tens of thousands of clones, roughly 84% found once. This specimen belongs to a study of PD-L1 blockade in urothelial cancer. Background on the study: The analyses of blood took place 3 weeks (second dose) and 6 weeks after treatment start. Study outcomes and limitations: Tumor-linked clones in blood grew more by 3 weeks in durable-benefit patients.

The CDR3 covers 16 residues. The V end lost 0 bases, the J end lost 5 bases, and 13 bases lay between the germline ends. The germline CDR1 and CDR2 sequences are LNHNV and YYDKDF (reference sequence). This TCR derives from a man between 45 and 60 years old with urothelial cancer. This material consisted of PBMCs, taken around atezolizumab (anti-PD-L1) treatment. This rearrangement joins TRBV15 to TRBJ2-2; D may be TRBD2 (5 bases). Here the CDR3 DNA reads TGTGCCACCAGCAGAGATCTTAGTCGAGGGACCGGGGAGCTGTTTTTT. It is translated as CATSRDLSRGTGELFF.